This TCR beta chain was sequenced during a study of T and B cells in COVID-19 patients (dated by TCRdb to the early 2020s). Regarding the research as a whole: Using TRB and IGH repertoire sequencing of peripheral blood, the study characterized adaptive immunity in COVID-19 patients who had active infection or had recovered. A recovered cohort included over 15 patients who provided about 20 samples, and most of these patients had mild to moderate COVID-19 treated on an outpatient basis. The recovered cohort had a median age of around 30 years, compared with approximately 63 years in the active-infection cohort. In the active-infection cohort, about 65% of the roughly 20 patients were critically ill and required mechanical ventilation or ECMO. Of the 20 patients in the active-infection cohort, about 17 had comorbidities associated with unfavorable COVID-19 outcome. The repository of TCR and BCR sequences included approximately 72 time points from over 35 patients, and more than 8 million TCR sequences were analysed. Two patients were included in both the recovered and active cohorts because samples were available from active disease and after recovery. For the repertoire analyses, the comparison was an age-matched reference group of approximately 39 healthy donors who were negative for COVID-19 antibodies. As many as 9 follow-up blood samples were collected from each patient, and in some individuals these samples spanned different disease stages. The paper's findings and limits, for the study overall: Few blood samples were available from mildly ill patients while symptoms were present, and early samples from severe cases were likewise scarce. The reported TCR clusters were said to need prospective validation before any clinical use. The cohort was judged too small for assessing how HLA contributes to COVID-19 susceptibility or severity. Specific T cell subsets (CD4+/Treg/CD8+) and sorted SARS-CoV-2-responsive or tetramer+ T cells had not yet been sequenced, and these experiments were ongoing. Patients with COVID-19 were reported to show strongly skewed TRBV/TRBJ gene usage. A total of roughly 2,300 TCR clusters were exclusive to the recovered cohort, and a few dozen of those clusters were low-pGen clusters. In active COVID-19, TRB repertoires were highly clonal, while at recovery, diversity and richness increased above the levels seen in healthy donors.

Taken from cysteine to phenylalanine, the CDR3 has 14 residues. Only CDR3 DNA is held: 42 bases, read in frame from base 1. The germline V gene (reference sequence) sets CDR1 to SGHNT and CDR2 to YYREEE. Deletion took 0 bases off V and 3 bases off J, with a span of 10 bases between the germline ends. TRB repertoires were amplified from about 250-500 ng of genomic DNA extracted from blood. TCRdb lists the instrument as Illumina MiSeq. Multiplex PCR with BIOMED2 TRB-A/B primer pools was used to amplify the TRB rearrangements. Illumina-compatible adapters and 7-nucleotide sample barcodes were attached to the amplicons in two consecutive PCRs. Phusion HS II polymerase was used for all library PCRs. Amplicons were purified from gel with the NucleoSpin Gel and PCR Clean-up kit, quantified on Qubit, and pooled at about 4 nM. The quality of the amplicon pool was checked on an Agilent 2100 Bioanalyzer prior to Illumina next-generation sequencing. On the authors' methods: TRB rearrangements were annotated with MiXCR 3.0.8 using the default MiXCR reference library. Non-productive reads and sequences with fewer than 2 reads were removed, and each unique CDR3 nucleotide sequence was counted as one clone. R 3.5.1 was used to calculate clonality, diversity, richness and V-J gene usage. GLIPH2 was used to cluster TCRs by CDR3 similarity, and OLGA was used to calculate generation probabilities. Only GLIPH2 clusters with at least four unique TCR clonotypes present in at least three individuals were retained. Using fastp trimming at Q25 and MiXCR clonotype assembly, TCRdb reanalyzed the public sequencing data and kept in-frame beta chains. Merged by CDR3 protein, the rows form single entries marked with the most common genes and DNA. These V and J calls originate from TCRdb's pipeline instead of the authors' own analysis. In this sample the table shows fewer than 25,000 distinct CDR3 sequences, roughly 27% of which occur a single time. In total, the top ten clones hold 2.5% to 3% of the sample.

Note on this clonotype: The specificity of this receptor is unknown. Base qualities are not recorded, but no much larger clone differs from it by a single base.

This sequence was found in a human donor who had recovered from COVID-19. What was sequenced was blood. Recombination connected TRBV5-4 to TRBJ2-7; TRBD2 might be the D gene, on 6 matching bases. The CDR3 in this case is CASSLVGTGYEQYF. The DNA sequence is given as TGTGCCAGCAGCTTGGTTGGGACTGGCTACGAGCAGTACTTC.